A selection of T cell receptor beta chains follows, all from one sample in a study of blood T cell repertoires in COVID-19. Using immunoSEQ multiplex PCR, the repertoire was profiled, and TCRdb retains in-frame clones only, with some absent. The data show about 300,000 clones, with 89% seen just once and about 6% held by the top ten. Sequencing used peripheral blood. The origin of the receptors is a young man who had recovered from COVID-19. CDR3s leave out the opening cysteine and the closing phenylalanine or tryptophan. The order of the fields is D gene, V gene, CDR3 protein. D genes are given only for firm matches.

TRBD2 TRBV27 ASSFLSGRVPEQF
NA TRBV4-1 ASSPSNTGELF
NA TRBV5-6 ASSFGTEAF
NA TRBV7-9 ASSPRGNTEAF
TRBD1 TRBV14 ASSQAGTGNYGYT
TRBD1 TRBV15 ATSTDRTGNSPLH
TRBD1 TRBV6-4 ASRVPGQGNSPLH
NA TRBV19 ASSVPGTSYGYT
TRBD1 TRBV27 ASSLTGGFTDTQY
NA TRBV27 ASSSLLAGDQETQY
NA TRBV9 ASSGQESTGELF
TRBD2 TRBV7-2 ASSLSPLSSGSRYEQY
NA TRBV6-5 ASSYSAGELF
NA TRBV30 AWSHTLSYEQY
TRBD1 TRBV5-6 ASSLTGGRRAF
NA TRBV2 ASSTTGKSGNTIY
NA TRBV5-5 ASSLWAGDQPQH